This TCR beta chain was identified during a study of shared clonotypes between healthy human individuals. This clone was detected a few times. Clones were read by immunoSEQ multiplex PCR, and TCRdb kept only the in-frame ones, dropping some. The sample lists around 980,000 clones; approximately 78% were seen once. Trimming took off 7 bases at V and 0 bases at J, with 24 bases between the two ends. The V gene's germline CDR1 is SGHTS and CDR2 YDEGEE. CDR3 length equals 18 residues. The specimen was memory CD4+ T cells from PBMCs. Subset indicated: CD45RA-negative fraction. The rearrangement links TRBV5-8 to TRBJ2-3; D is ambiguous. This receptor was taken from a man between 18 and 29 years old in good health. Some clones in this sample may be carry-over from other donors' samples. CDR3 DNA sequence: TGTGCCAGCCCTACTCGATTCCCGGGTAAAGGGAGCACAGATACGCAGTATTTT. This encodes CASPTRFPGKGSTDTQYF.